The 20 T cell receptor beta chains given below trace back to one sample, sequenced in a study of cytomegalovirus exposure and HLA in healthy donors. The PCR contained 60 Vbeta and 13 Jbeta primers. Here immunoSEQ multiplex PCR was the method, and the copy in TCRdb shows in-frame clones only, minus some. The sample comprises approximately 100,000 clones, more than 80% of which are singletons, and under 5% rests with the top ten. The sequenced material came from PBMCs. These receptors were collected from a man aged 30 to 45 in good health and CMV-seronegative.

V and J are TRBV13 and TRBJ2-6, with 9 bases lining up with TRBD1. CDR1 and CDR2 (germline): PRHDT, FYEKMQ (reference sequence). Germline trimming cut 4 bases from V and 1 base from J; bases unmatched to any gene: 5. CDR3 length: 17 amino acids. CDR3 coding DNA: TGTGCCAGCAGCTCAGGGACAGGGTATTCTGGGGCCAACGTCCTGACTTTC. It is translated as CASSSGTGYSGANVLTF. The variable domain in full, with the rest retrieved from reference TRBV13 and TRBJ2-6, is AAGVIQSPRHLIKEKRETATLKCYPIPRHDTVYWYQQGPGQDPQFLISFYEKMQSDKGSIPDRFSAQQFSDYHSELNMSSLELGDSALYFCASSSGTGYSGANVLTFGAGSRLTVL.

The genes are TRBV19 and TRBJ2-5; the D gene is possibly TRBD2 (5 bases). The germline V gene encodes CDR1 LNHDA and CDR2 SQIVND (reference sequence). Between the trimmed V and J ends, which lost 0 bases and 6 bases, there was a span of 17 bases. This CDR3 contains 16 residues. CDR3 sequence: CASSIDRDSIAKTQYF. CDR3 DNA: TGTGCCAGTAGTATAGATCGGGATTCGATCGCGAAGACCCAGTACTTC.

This chain joins TRBV13 and TRBJ1-1, with TRBD1 matching over 7 bases. Trimming at V came to 5 bases and at J to 1 base, leaving 10 bases not matched to a gene. The germline V gene has CDR1 PRHDT and CDR2 FYEKMQ (reference sequence). This CDR3 comprises 16 residues. The CDR3 spells CASSPEPGTENTEAFF. CDR3 sequence (DNA): TGTGCCAGCAGCCCGGAACCCGGGACAGAGAACACTGAAGCTTTCTTT.

The V call is TRBV30, the J call TRBJ1-1; TRBD1 aligns across 9 bases. V shed 5 bases, J shed 0 bases, and the junction held 7 bases outside the gene matches. The CDR3 extends over 15 amino acids. In germline, CDR1 is GTSNPN, CDR2 SVGIG (reference sequence). The CDR3 loop is CAWDRGAGLNTEAFF. CDR3 DNA sequence: TGTGCCTGGGACAGGGGGGCGGGATTGAACACTGAAGCTTTCTTT.

This chain connects TRBV4-2 to TRBJ1-1; D might be TRBD1 (5 bases). Trimming stripped 1 base from V and 11 bases from J, with 17 bases between. The germline V gene has CDR1 LGHNA and CDR2 YNFKEQ. This CDR3 comprises 14 residues. DNA of the CDR3: TGTGCCAGCAGCCAAGTCTTCGGGGGAAGTAAGGCTTTCTTT. As protein: CASSQVFGGSKAFF.

This clone was detected once. The chain employs TRBV19 and TRBJ1-1; D is ambiguous. V was pared by 3 bases and J by 4 bases, with 9 bases between. From germline, CDR1 is LNHDA and CDR2 SQIVND (reference sequence). The CDR3 consists of 13 residues. The CDR3 protein is CASSMTGSTEAFF. DNA for the CDR3: TGTGCCAGTAGTATGACCGGGAGCACTGAAGCTTTCTTT.

This rearrangement joins TRBV6-6 to TRBJ2-7; 7 nucleotides match TRBD2. Germline V gives CDR1 MNHNY, CDR2 SVGAGI (reference sequence). The CDR3 length is 12 residues. V lost 5 bases to trimming and J lost 5 bases; unmatched junction nucleotides: 3. This chain's CDR3 is CASSLLADEQYF. The CDR3 DNA follows: TGTGCCAGCAGTCTTCTAGCGGACGAGCAGTACTTC.

The V gene is TRBV10-3, the J gene TRBJ2-2; tentatively, D is TRBD1 (8 bases). The CDR3 loop spans 20 amino acids. Germline V gives CDR1 ENHRY, CDR2 SYGVKD. V lost 0 bases and J 4 bases, leaving 24 bases between the germline ends. CDR3 protein: CAISESGGDRTQGFTGELFF. The CDR3 DNA reads as TGTGCCATCAGTGAGTCGGGGGGGGACAGGACCCAGGGATTCACCGGGGAGCTGTTTTTT.

V and J are TRBV10-3 and TRBJ2-7; 8 positions match TRBD2. The germline gives CDR1 ENHRY, CDR2 SYGVKD. The CDR3 is 17 residues long. V lost 3 bases, J lost 3 bases, and 13 bases stayed unmatched. The CDR3 loop is CAISDRGGNSHIYEQYF. The CDR3 coding sequence is TGTGCCATCAGTGATCGGGGGGGAAATTCACATATCTACGAGCAGTACTTC.

This chain connects TRBV27 to TRBJ2-1, with 8 bases fitting TRBD2. The V gene's germline CDR1 is MNHEY and CDR2 SMNVEV (reference sequence). After removal of 3 bases from V and 7 bases from J, the junction contained 5 bases not matched to a gene. The CDR3 runs 14 residues. The CDR3 DNA sequence: TGTGCCAGCAGTTTCGGGGGGGCGGGAAATGAGCAGTTCTTC. This encodes CASSFGGAGNEQFF.

The chain recombines TRBV6-4 with TRBJ2-4, with a weak D call TRBD1 (6 bases). From germline, CDR1 is MRHNA and CDR2 SNTAGT. CDR3 length: 12 amino acids. The V and J ends lost 4 bases and 7 bases respectively, with 8 bases between them. CDR3 nucleotide sequence: TGTGCCAGCAGTGTGCAGGGGAACATTCAGTACTTC. Protein product: CASSVQGNIQYF.

The rearrangement links TRBV19 to TRBJ2-6; TRBD2 agrees at 7 bases. Trimming took 11 bases from V and 1 from J; bases not matched to a gene: 2. Germline lookup yields CDR1 LNHDA and CDR2 SQIVND (reference sequence). The CDR3 consists of 13 residues. The CDR3, as DNA: TGTGCCGGGAGGGTGTCTGGGGCCAACGTCCTGACTTTC. Translation gives CAGRVSGANVLTF.

The J gene is TRBJ1-4, the V gene TRBV7-2; 7 bases agree with TRBD1. The length of the CDR3 is 16 residues. V dropped 2 bases and J dropped 7; count of bases not matched to a gene: 10. The germline CDR1 and CDR2 sequences are SGHTA and FQGNSA. The CDR3 nucleotides are TGTGCCAGCAGCTTAACTACAGGGGCTTTAGGTGAAAAACTGTTTTTT. Protein product: CASSLTTGALGEKLFF.

The V call is TRBV5-6, the J call TRBJ2-7; 10 bases map to TRBD1. Germline V gene lookup returns CDR1 SGHDT and CDR2 YYEEEE. The V segment lost 4 bases and the J segment 3 bases; nucleotides outside the gene matches: 1. The CDR3 loop spans 13 amino acids. CDR3 in amino acids: CASSRDRGYEQYF. The CDR3 bases are TGTGCCAGCAGCCGGGACAGGGGCTACGAGCAGTACTTC.

The J gene is TRBJ1-6, the V gene TRBV2, with 11 bases fitting TRBD1. CDR1 and CDR2 (germline): SNHLY, FYNNEI. This CDR3 spans 17 amino acids. V shed 6 bases and J 7 bases; nucleotides not matched to a gene: 11. CDR3 sequence reads: CASSSTRGTGGNSPLHF. CDR3 DNA: TGTGCCAGCAGCTCCACCCGCGGGACAGGGGGAAATTCACCCCTCCACTTT.

This clone occurred once. The gene calls are TRBV30 and TRBJ1-2; TRBD1 aligns across 7 bases. J was trimmed by 8 bases and V by 2 bases; bases with no gene match: 11. CDR1 GTSNPN and CDR2 SVGIG come from the germline V gene (reference sequence). There are 14 residues in the CDR3. The CDR3 protein is CAWSPSDRTGGYTF. The CDR3 DNA reads TGTGCCTGGAGTCCTTCGGACAGGACGGGCGGCTACACCTTC.

This chain links TRBV7-2 with TRBJ1-4; D is unclear. V lost 2 bases and J lost 4, with 11 bases in between. This CDR3 is 15 amino acids long. In germline, CDR1 is SGHTA, CDR2 FQGNSA. The chain's CDR3 is CASSLRVQSNEKLFF. CDR3 DNA: TGTGCCAGCAGCTTACGCGTGCAAAGTAATGAAAAACTGTTTTTT.

V and J are TRBV27 and TRBJ1-5; 9 bases align to TRBD1. Germline CDR1 reads MNHEY; CDR2 reads SMNVEV (reference sequence). This CDR3 spans 14 amino acids. After removal of 5 bases from V and 7 bases from J, the junction contained 6 bases not matched to a gene. In DNA, the CDR3 is TGTGCCAGCAGTAAACAGGGGGCTGAGCAGCCCCAGCATTTT. Protein product: CASSKQGAEQPQHF.

Note on this clone: An end of the junction does not agree with germline; a read error may underlie this. The chain links TRBV7-7 to TRBJ2-1; a possible D gene is TRBD1 (5 bases). The CDR3 runs 14 residues. From germline, CDR1 is SSHAT and CDR2 FNYEAQ (reference sequence). In nucleotides, the CDR3 is TGTGCTAGCAGCCAAGGCGACACCAAGGGGGAGCAGTTCTTC. It is translated as CASSQGDTKGEQFF.

The chain joins TRBV5-1 to TRBJ1-6; weak D call: TRBD1 (6 bases). This CDR3 contains 17 residues. Germline V gene sequence: CDR1 SGHRS, CDR2 YFSETQ. The V and J ends lost 0 bases and 0 bases respectively, with 10 bases between them. The CDR3 DNA follows: TGCGCCAGCAGCTTGGTGGACAGTAGCTCCTATAATTCACCCCTCCACTTT. It specifies CASSLVDSSSYNSPLHF. Using reference TRBV5-1 and TRBJ1-6 for the parts outside the CDR3, the full variable domain is KAGVTQTPRYLIKTRGQQVTLSCSPISGHRSVSWYQQTPGQGLQFLFEYFSETQRNKGNFPGRFSGRQFSNSRSEMNVSTLELGDSALYLCASSLVDSSSYNSPLHFGNGTRLTVT.